The next 26 T cell receptor beta chains were all read from a single sample in a study of T cells expressing NK-cell markers. TCRdb derives one entry per CDR3 protein from the 5' RACE reads, leaving out DNA. Its clone listing holds some 600,000 distinct CDR3 sequences. Sequences were obtained from blood T cells: a sorted CD56 or NKG2C T cell subset, CD4+ or CD8+ T cells, or bulk PBMC T cells (not recorded which). The receptors shown here come from a man aged 18 to 29 in good health.

The chain couples TRBV5-6 to TRBJ2-3; with no DNA, the TCRdb D assignment of TRBD2 cannot be verified. Germline V gene data show CDR1 as SGHDT and CDR2 as YYEEEE. The CDR3 has 15 amino acids. CDR3 loop: CASSLIAADTDTQYF.

The chain links TRBV5-5 to TRBJ2-7; TCRdb returns TRBD1, unconfirmable since there is no DNA. The CDR3 loop spans 13 amino acids. Germline CDR1 and CDR2: SGHKS and YYEKEE (reference sequence). CDR3 sequence: CASSPDRGAEQYF.

This CDR3 is CASSLASLAVEQFF. The J gene is TRBJ2-1, the V gene TRBV7-2; TCRdb indicates TRBD2, and absent DNA this call remains unverified. This CDR3 contains 14 residues. CDR1 is SGHTA and CDR2 is FQGNSA in the germline V gene.

The chain employs TRBV28 and TRBJ1-1. CDR1 and CDR2 (germline): MDHEN, SYDVKM. The CDR3 is 15 amino acids. The CDR3: CASSLWERGNTEAFF.

J is TRBJ2-5 and V is TRBV18; checking the TCRdb D call of TRBD2 is not possible without DNA. The germline gives CDR1 KGHSH, CDR2 LQKENI. This CDR3 region has 12 residues. The chain's CDR3 is CASYGGVETQYF. The entire variable domain, with the rest obtained from reference TRBV18 and TRBJ2-5, is as follows: NAGVMQNPRHLVRRRGQEARLRCSPMKGHSHVYWYRQLPEEGLKFMVYLQKENIIDESGMPKERFSAEFPKEGPSILRIQQVVRGDSAAYFCASYGGVETQYFGPGTRLLVL.

The chain employs TRBV12-3 or TRBV12-4 and TRBJ2-2; the D call from TCRdb, TRBD1, cannot be confirmed without DNA. CDR3 length: 18 amino acids. The CDR3 region is CASNNPVWDLMGTGELFF.

The rearrangement joins TRBV30 to TRBJ2-1; no DNA is available, so the TRBD2 call from TCRdb remains unchecked. The CDR3 is 13 amino acids. Germline loops: CDR1 GTSNPN, CDR2 SVGIG (reference sequence). This chain's CDR3 is CAWDVGSGNEQFF.

V gene TRBV24-1 combines with J gene TRBJ1-2; TCRdb proposes TRBD1, but this gene call is untestable without DNA. Germline CDR1 and CDR2: KGHDR and SFDVKD. The CDR3 is 14 amino acids. The CDR3 sequence: CATSDARAGAGYTF.

This chain connects TRBV6-5 to TRBJ2-3; checking the TCRdb D call of TRBD1 is not possible without DNA. The germline gives CDR1 MNHEY, CDR2 SVGAGI. This CDR3 contains 17 residues. This CDR3 is CASSYSGDSLGADTQYF.

The chain is built from TRBV6-5 and TRBJ1-2. The CDR3 is 15 residues long. CDR1 and CDR2 (germline): MNHEY, SVGAGI. Here the CDR3 reads CASSYNRVPNYGYTF.

The V call is TRBV7-6, the J call TRBJ2-5; TCRdb selects TRBD2, and the lack of DNA leaves this call unchecked. Germline V gives CDR1 SGHVS, CDR2 FNYEAQ. There are 14 residues in the CDR3. CDR3 region: CASSLVGQAAGQYF.

The chain is built from TRBV2 and TRBJ2-7; the D call of TRBD2 rests on TCRdb alone, since no DNA is present to check it. The CDR3 is 15 amino acids. Looked up from germline, CDR1 is SNHLY and CDR2 is FYNNEI. Here the CDR3 reads CASSREREDSYEQYF.

The chain recombines TRBV15 with TRBJ2-5; lacking DNA, the TRBD1 call made by TCRdb goes unchecked. CDR3 length: 13 amino acids. Germline CDR1 reads LNHNV; CDR2 reads YYDKDF (reference sequence). The CDR3 here is CATSSAGEETQYF.

This chain connects TRBV5-1 to TRBJ1-1. Germline loops: CDR1 SGHRS, CDR2 YFSETQ. The CDR3 is made up of 15 amino acids. This CDR3 is CASNRDSHPGTEAFF.

The gene calls are TRBV27 and TRBJ2-3; TCRdb returns TRBD2, unconfirmable since there is no DNA. Germline loops: CDR1 MNHEY, CDR2 SMNVEV (reference sequence). This CDR3 contains 15 residues. CDR3 loop: CASSPGLPKADTQYF.

J is TRBJ2-5 and V is TRBV10-2. The CDR3 is 16 amino acids. Germline lookup yields CDR1 WSHSY and CDR2 SAAADI. The CDR3 spells CASSESGNLYQETQYF.

V is TRBV5-1 and J is TRBJ2-3; TCRdb proposes TRBD2, but this gene call is untestable without DNA. Germline V gene sequence: CDR1 SGHRS, CDR2 YFSETQ. This CDR3 is built from 15 residues. The CDR3: CASSLASGNVDTQYF.

Here the CDR3 reads CASSRDRASGSYEQYF. The gene calls are TRBV7-2 and TRBJ2-7; TCRdb's D call, TRBD2, is unchecked because there is no DNA. The CDR3 runs 16 residues. Per the germline V gene, CDR1 is SGHTA and CDR2 is FQGNSA.

The rearrangement uses TRBV20-1 and TRBJ2-1. This CDR3 spans 12 amino acids. Germline V gene data show CDR1 as DFQATT and CDR2 as SNEGSKA (reference sequence). This CDR3 is CSAGFGWDEQFF.

J is TRBJ2-5 and V is TRBV20-1. Germline CDR1 and CDR2: DFQATT and SNEGSKA (reference sequence). This CDR3 spans 14 amino acids. The CDR3 is CSASLAVGQETQYF.

This chain uses TRBV29-1 with TRBJ2-5. Germline V gene sequence: CDR1 SQVTM, CDR2 ANQGSEA. This CDR3 is built from 13 residues. CDR3 sequence: CSVKAVLQETQYF.

V gene TRBV4-1 combines with J gene TRBJ1-5. Germline CDR1 and CDR2: MGHRA and YSYEKL. The CDR3 runs 15 residues. The CDR3 sequence is CASSQEDKDARPQHF.

The chain employs TRBV20-1 and TRBJ1-3; no DNA is available, so the TRBD1 call from TCRdb remains unchecked. Germline loops: CDR1 DFQATT, CDR2 SNEGSKA (reference sequence). The CDR3 has 15 amino acids. The chain's CDR3 is CSAKKPTGAGNTIYF.

The V call is TRBV27, the J call TRBJ1-1. This CDR3 spans 14 amino acids. Looked up from germline, CDR1 is MNHEY and CDR2 is SMNVEV (reference sequence). CDR3 amino acids: CASSTIATNTEAFF.

This CDR3 reads CASTLRMGVSPGELFF. This sequence joins TRBV3-1 and TRBJ2-2; TCRdb outputs TRBD1, but without DNA this stays unchecked. Looked up from germline, CDR1 is LGHDT and CDR2 is YNNKEL (reference sequence). CDR3 length: 16 amino acids.

V is TRBV20-1 and J is TRBJ2-3; as DNA is missing, the TRBD2 call by TCRdb cannot be tested. This CDR3 spans 13 amino acids. The germline V gene encodes CDR1 DFQATT and CDR2 SNEGSKA (reference sequence). CDR3 sequence reads: CSARGLGEDTQYF.